This TCR beta chain is from a study of CD8 T cells in Susac syndrome. This CDR3 is built from 16 residues. Germline V gene data show CDR1 as LGHDT and CDR2 as YNNKEL (reference sequence). The V gene lost 1 base and the J gene lost 8 bases, with 20 bases spanning the gap. cDNA came from about 0.46 to 1 ug RNA primed by random hexamers. Each CDR3 protein is one row after TCRdb ran MiXCR on the immunoSEQ multiplex PCR reads. The sample yields around 190,000 distinct CDR3 sequences, approximately 96% seen once. The sequence was collected from a human donor with multiple sclerosis. J is TRBJ1-2 and V is TRBV3-1, with D unresolved. Sequenced: CD8+ T cells from PBMCs. This chain's CDR3 is CASSQGGQEQARGYTF. The CDR3 DNA follows: TGTGCCAGCAGCCAAGGAGGCCAGGAACAAGCTAGAGGCTACACCTTC.